These 5 T cell receptor beta chains originate from one sample sequenced in a study of blood T cell repertoires in COVID-19. Profiling relied on immunoSEQ multiplex PCR, and the TCRdb table lists in-frame clones only, not all of them. Seen here are 250,000 or so clones, about 90% observed once, and the top ten hold around 0.8%. Specimen: PBMCs or T cells enriched from blood (not recorded which). Receptors originate from a man aged 45 to 65 who had been exposed to COVID-19.

CDR3 nucleotide sequence: TGTGCCAGCAGCAACAAGTGGGACTTGAATCAGCCCCAGCATTTT. It translates to CASSNKWDLNQPQHF. This chain links TRBV7-2 with TRBJ1-5; possible D gene TRBD1, 5 bases. Germline V gene sequence: CDR1 SGHTA, CDR2 FQGNSA. Trimming stripped 5 bases from V and 4 bases from J, with 15 bases between. The CDR3 spans 15 residues.

Written as DNA, the CDR3 is TGTGCCAGCAGCCAAAAGGGGGCAGGGTCGGCTTTCTTT. Amino acid sequence: CASSQKGAGSAFF. V and J are TRBV3-1 (or the pseudogene TRBV3-2) and TRBJ1-1; 7 bases fit TRBD1. Germline CDR1 and CDR2: LGHDT and YNNKEL (reference sequence). The CDR3 totals 13 residues. The trim removed 2 bases at V and 11 bases at J, leaving 8 bases unmatched.

This clone came up once. V gene TRBV3-1 (or the pseudogene TRBV3-2) combines with J gene TRBJ2-5, with TRBD1 matching over 7 bases. Germline loops: CDR1 LGHDT, CDR2 YNNKEL (reference sequence). V lost 0 bases to trimming and J lost 4 bases; unmatched junction nucleotides: 2. The CDR3 runs to 14 residues. CDR3: CASSQEDRRETQYF. The CDR3 DNA reads as TGTGCCAGCAGCCAAGAGGACAGGCGAGAGACCCAGTACTTC.

This clone has more than one count but fewer than ten. V is TRBV5-1 and J is TRBJ1-2; a possible D gene is TRBD1 (6 bases). V was trimmed by 4 bases and J by 8 bases, leaving 18 bases between them. Germline lookup yields CDR1 SGHRS and CDR2 YFSETQ. The CDR3 spans 14 residues. The DNA for the CDR3 is TGCGCCAGCAGCCTGGAGGGACAACGTCAGGGCTACACCTTC. The encoded protein is CASSLEGQRQGYTF.

The chain couples TRBV2 to TRBJ2-7, with D perhaps TRBD2 (6 bases). The germline V gene has CDR1 SNHLY and CDR2 FYNNEI. CDR3 length: 14 residues. V dropped 8 bases and J dropped 0 bases, with 14 bases sitting between them. The DNA of the CDR3 is TGTGCCAGCCTCTTTCGGGGGAGCTCCTACGAGCAGTACTTC. It codes for CASLFRGSSYEQYF. The full variable domain, in which reference TRBV2 and TRBJ2-7 provide the parts outside the CDR3, is EPEVTQTPSHQVTQMGQEVILRCVPISNHLYFYWYRQILGQKVEFLVSFYNNEISEKSEIFDDQFSVERPDGSNFTLKIRSTKLEDSAMYFCASLFRGSSYEQYFGPGTRLTVT.